The next 31 T cell receptor beta chains were all read from a single sample in a study of T cells and Merkel cell carcinoma outcomes. Some clones are missing from TCRdb's copy, which holds only in-frame ones; the method was immunoSEQ multiplex PCR. The repertoire holds around 120 clones, with approximately 94% as singletons. Sequenced: tumor tissue from Merkel cell carcinoma. Receptor source: a human donor with Merkel cell carcinoma.

V usage is TRBV25-1 and J usage is TRBJ1-1; D is undetermined. V was pared by 1 base and J by 5 bases, with 8 bases between. Germline V gene data show CDR1 as MGHDK and CDR2 as SYGVNS. The CDR3 spans 13 residues. The CDR3 loop is CASSESMGTEAFF. CDR3 coding DNA: TGTGCCAGCAGTGAATCTATGGGGACTGAAGCTTTCTTT. Combining the CDR3 with reference TRBV25-1 and TRBJ1-1 gives the whole variable domain EADIYQTPRYLVIGTGKKITLECSQTMGHDKMYWYQQDPGMELHLIHYSYGVNSTEKGDLSSESTVSRIRTEHFPLTLESARPSHTSQYLCASSESMGTEAFFGQGTRLTVV.

The genes are TRBV7-9 and TRBJ2-5; TRBD2 matches 8 bases. The CDR3 runs to 15 residues. Per germline, CDR1 SEHNR and CDR2 FQNEAQ (reference sequence). Trimming at V came to 5 bases and at J to 3 bases, leaving 8 bases not matched to a gene. The CDR3 loop reads CASSVSGVSKETQYF. CDR3 nucleotide sequence: TGTGCCAGCAGCGTTAGCGGGGTATCGAAAGAGACCCAGTACTTC.

The rearrangement uses TRBV28 and TRBJ1-1; no definite D call. Germline CDR1 and CDR2: MDHEN and SYDVKM. This CDR3 is 13 amino acids long. V gave up 6 bases and J gave up 3 bases, with 11 bases separating them. In nucleotides, the CDR3 is TGTGCCAGCAGGCGTAGGATCTACACTGAAGCTTTCTTT. This codes for CASRRRIYTEAFF.

The rearrangement joins TRBV5-6 to TRBJ2-7; D is undetermined. Between the trimmed V and J ends, which lost 1 base and 0 bases, there was a span of 8 bases. The CDR3 covers 14 residues. Looked up from germline, CDR1 is SGHDT and CDR2 is YYEEEE. CDR3: CASSLSGSSYEQYF. The CDR3, as DNA: TGTGCCAGCAGCTTGTCGGGCAGCTCCTACGAGCAGTACTTC.

This chain uses TRBV7-9 with TRBJ2-2, with D unclear. Germline CDR1 SEHNR, CDR2 FQNEAQ (reference sequence). V lost 0 bases, J lost 2 bases, and 7 bases lay in between. The CDR3 covers 15 residues. The CDR3 DNA reads as TGTGCCAGCAGCTTAGCTGGAGTAAACACCGGGGAGCTGTTTTTT. Its translation is CASSLAGVNTGELFF.

CDR3 nucleotide sequence: TGTGCCAGCAGTTTATGGGGGGCAGGGGAAAAACTGTTTTTT. It translates to CASSLWGAGEKLFF. The gene calls are TRBV27 and TRBJ1-4; D is possibly TRBD1 (6 bases). Germline lookup yields CDR1 MNHEY and CDR2 SMNVEV (reference sequence). The CDR3 has 14 residues. The ends were cut back, 1 base at V and 8 bases at J, with 11 bases in the middle.

J is TRBJ1-2 and V is TRBV2; TRBD1 agrees at 7 bases. V lost 6 bases to trimming and J lost 7 bases; unmatched junction nucleotides: 5. There are 12 residues in the CDR3. Per the germline V gene, CDR1 is SNHLY and CDR2 is FYNNEI. DNA of the CDR3: TGTGCCAGCAGGGCAGGGGGGGCTGGCTACACCTTC. Its translation is CASRAGGAGYTF.

This clone has a single count. The V and J genes are TRBV7-9 and TRBJ2-7, with a tentative D call TRBD2 (6 bases). Germline-derived CDR1 and CDR2 are SEHNR and FQNEAQ (reference sequence). The CDR3 is 12 residues long. Trimming removed 3 bases at V and 7 bases at J, with 10 bases between. The CDR3 loop reads CASSFGTVEQYF. The CDR3 DNA follows: TGTGCCAGCAGCTTCGGGACTGTAGAGCAGTACTTC.

This CDR3 reads CSERGKAQYF. The CDR3 DNA follows: TGCAGTGAGCGAGGGAAGGCGCAGTATTTT. This chain joins TRBV20-1 and TRBJ2-3; D perhaps matches TRBD2 (5 bases). The CDR3 has 10 amino acids. Trimming removed 7 bases from V and 10 bases from J, with 12 bases in between. The germline V gene has CDR1 DFQATT and CDR2 SNEGSKA (reference sequence).

The chain joins TRBV6-5 to TRBJ1-1; D ambiguous. The CDR3 runs to 14 residues. Trimming stripped 0 bases from V and 7 bases from J, with 12 bases between. From germline, CDR1 is MNHEY and CDR2 SVGAGI. The CDR3 loop is CASSYSDLIDEAFF. The CDR3 DNA sequence: TGTGCCAGCAGTTACTCGGATCTCATCGATGAAGCTTTCTTT.

V is TRBV5-4 and J is TRBJ2-5; no clear D. Germline V gene lookup returns CDR1 SGHNT and CDR2 YYREEE (reference sequence). The CDR3 extends over 13 amino acids. Trimming shortened V by 1 base and J by 1 base, and 5 bases separated the two germline ends. The CDR3 region is CASSLPGQETQYF. The CDR3 DNA follows: TGTGCCAGCAGCTTGCCGGGCCAAGAGACCCAGTACTTC.

The chain employs TRBV7-6 and TRBJ1-1; D not resolved. V was clipped by 1 base and J by 1 base, with 4 bases between them. The CDR3 totals 13 residues. The germline V gene encodes CDR1 SGHVS and CDR2 FNYEAQ. The CDR3 loop is CASSLGSNTEAFF. The DNA for the CDR3 is TGTGCCAGCAGCTTAGGATCGAACACTGAAGCTTTCTTT.

The chain has TRBV9 and TRBJ2-5, with 8 bases lining up with TRBD2. The CDR3 length is 15 residues. V shed 1 base and J 5 bases; nucleotides not matched to a gene: 7. Germline V lookup: CDR1 SGDLS, CDR2 YYNGEE. The CDR3 bases are TGTGCCAGCAGCGTAAGATGGACTAGCCGGGAGACCCAGTACTTC. Protein: CASSVRWTSRETQYF.

The chain has TRBV20-1 and TRBJ2-5, with D uncertain. The germline V and J ends were trimmed by 6 bases and 0 bases, with 5 bases remaining between them. CDR1 is DFQATT, CDR2 SNEGSKA, per germline (reference sequence). CDR3 size: 11 residues. The CDR3 coding sequence is TGCAGTGCCTCGTACCAAGAGACCCAGTACTTC. This encodes CSASYQETQYF.

The chain couples TRBV29-1 to TRBJ1-1; 7 bases map to TRBD1. The V gene's germline CDR1 is SQVTM and CDR2 ANQGSEA. CDR3 size: 13 residues. The ends lost 4 bases at V and 5 bases at J; junction bases unmatched: 7. In nucleotides, the CDR3 is TGCAGCGTTGGGAGTCAGGGGGGGACTGAAGCTTTCTTT. Its translation: CSVGSQGGTEAFF.

The chain uses TRBV28 and TRBJ2-7, with D uncertain. Germline CDR1 and CDR2: MDHEN and SYDVKM. Trimming took 10 bases from V and 1 from J, leaving 14 bases between them. This CDR3 contains 13 residues. The CDR3 sequence: CATLADGSYEQYF. The CDR3, as DNA: TGTGCCACTTTGGCGGACGGATCCTACGAGCAGTACTTC.

The rearrangement links TRBV9 to TRBJ2-1, with 10 bases aligning to TRBD2. Looked up from germline, CDR1 is SGDLS and CDR2 is YYNGEE. Germline trimming cut 0 bases from V and 12 bases from J; bases unmatched to any gene: 3. CDR3 size: 13 residues. The CDR3 coding sequence is TGTGCCAGCAGCGTAGGGACTAGCGGCCTGCAGTTCTTC. Protein product: CASSVGTSGLQFF.

The V call is TRBV5-1, the J call TRBJ2-7; no definite D call. Germline loops: CDR1 SGHRS, CDR2 YFSETQ. The CDR3 sequence is 14 residues long. V was clipped by 1 base and J by 0 bases, with 8 bases between them. The CDR3 DNA reads as TGCGCCAGCAGCTTGCTGGGATTCTCCTACGAGCAGTACTTC. Translation: CASSLLGFSYEQYF. The full variable domain, its missing parts supplied by reference TRBV5-1 and TRBJ2-7, is KAGVTQTPRYLIKTRGQQVTLSCSPISGHRSVSWYQQTPGQGLQFLFEYFSETQRNKGNFPGRFSGRQFSNSRSEMNVSTLELGDSALYLCASSLLGFSYEQYFGPGTRLTVT.

The chain joins TRBV7-2 to TRBJ2-7; no reliable D call. The germline V gene encodes CDR1 SGHTA and CDR2 FQGNSA. This CDR3 has 14 amino acids. V dropped 5 bases and J dropped 4 bases, with 15 bases sitting between them. The CDR3 nucleotides are TGTGCCAGCAGCGTCGGGCCTGCCCCTTACGAGCAGTACTTC. Translating it yields CASSVGPAPYEQYF.

V is TRBV9 and J is TRBJ2-3, with D hard to call. Per germline, CDR1 SGDLS and CDR2 YYNGEE. The CDR3 consists of 17 residues. V shed 4 bases and J shed 2 bases, with 20 bases lying between them. CDR3: CASSFESQPGPTDTQYF. For the CDR3, the DNA is TGTGCCAGCAGCTTCGAGTCACAGCCGGGCCCCACAGATACGCAGTATTTT.

The rearrangement links TRBV11-3 to TRBJ2-1; weak D call: TRBD2 (6 bases). Trimming removed 0 bases at V and 4 bases at J, with 16 bases between. This CDR3 region has 17 residues. The germline gives CDR1 SGHNT, CDR2 YENEEA. CDR3 DNA: TGTGCCAGCAGCTTAGATCATTCTCGGGGGACTTACAATGAGCAGTTCTTC. As protein: CASSLDHSRGTYNEQFF.

To note about this clone: The junction does not match germline at one end; this may be a read error. The V call is TRBV9, the J call TRBJ2-3; D may be TRBD1 (5 bases). Per germline, CDR1 SGDLS and CDR2 YYNGEE. There are 17 residues in the CDR3. Here the CDR3 reads CASSVSQGQGYTDTQYF. In DNA form, the CDR3 reads TGTGCCAGCAGCGTAAGCCAGGGTCAGGGCTATACAGATACACAGTATTTT.

V gene TRBV2 combines with J gene TRBJ2-7; D is possibly TRBD2 (6 bases). Germline V CDR1 and CDR2: SNHLY, FYNNEI. This CDR3 is 13 amino acids long. Trimming cost V 8 bases and J 0 bases, with 11 bases left between them. As DNA, the CDR3 is TGTGCCAGCGCCAGGACTAACTCCTACGAGCAGTACTTC. Translated, it gives CASARTNSYEQYF.

The V gene is TRBV18, the J gene TRBJ2-7, with D perhaps TRBD1 (5 bases). Germline V gene sequence: CDR1 KGHSH, CDR2 LQKENI. V shed 3 bases and J shed 3 bases, with 12 bases lying between them. This CDR3 has 14 amino acids. CDR3 DNA sequence: TGTGCCAGCTCACCCGACAGCAGCTACTACGAGCAGTACTTC. This translates into CASSPDSSYYEQYF.

With respect to this clone: One end of the junction varies from germline; a read error may be responsible. The rearrangement uses TRBV10-3 and TRBJ2-7; 7 bases agree with TRBD1. In germline, CDR1 is ENHRY, CDR2 SYGVKD. The CDR3 sequence is 15 residues long. The CDR3 is CAISDNGQEYYEQYF. The CDR3 bases are TGTGCCATTAGTGACAACGGACAGGAATACTACGAGCAGTACTTC.

The rearrangement joins TRBV6-5 to TRBJ1-1; D ambiguous. Germline assignment: CDR1 MNHEY and CDR2 SVGAGI. CDR3 length: 13 amino acids. The V and J ends lost 3 bases and 1 base respectively, with 6 bases between them. The CDR3 region has the DNA TGTGCCAGCAGTTATATGGGGAACACTGAAGCTTTCTTT. This gives the protein CASSYMGNTEAFF.

To note about this clone: The sample holds other DNA sequences that translate to the same CDR3. The chain links TRBV7-2 to TRBJ2-5; TRBD2 matches at 7 bases. Germline lookup yields CDR1 SGHTA and CDR2 FQGNSA. V dropped 1 base and J dropped 1; count of bases not matched to a gene: 6. The CDR3 covers 16 residues. The CDR3, as DNA: TGTGCCAGCAGCTTAGGTCCTGCTAGCGGCCAAGAGACCCAGTACTTC. Translation gives CASSLGPASGQETQYF.

This clone occurred once. The gene calls are TRBV12-5 and TRBJ2-1; 8 bases match TRBD2. CDR3 length: 15 amino acids. Germline V CDR1 and CDR2: LGHNT, FRNRAP. The junction had 1 base not matched to a gene; V was cut back by 2 bases and J by 1 base. CDR3 amino acids: CASGLSGGSYNEQFF. The CDR3 coding sequence is TGTGCTAGTGGTTTGAGCGGGGGATCCTACAATGAGCAGTTCTTC.

V and J are TRBV18 and TRBJ1-3; TRBD1 aligns across 7 bases. With 3 bases clipped from V and 4 bases from J, the junction kept 12 bases outside the gene matches. This CDR3 has 17 amino acids. Germline CDR1 reads KGHSH; CDR2 reads LQKENI. Here the CDR3 DNA reads TGTGCCAGCTCACCGAATGGAGGACAGGTAGCCGGAAACACCATATATTTT. It yields the protein CASSPNGGQVAGNTIYF.

In DNA, the CDR3 is TGTGCCAGCAGTTGTGTGGAGCCTTACGGAACCTATGGCTACACCTTC. Protein product: CASSCVEPYGTYGYTF. The chain uses TRBV6-9 and TRBJ1-2; D remains unclear. The CDR3 is made up of 16 amino acids. The V gene's germline CDR1 is MNHGY and CDR2 SVAAGI. V lost 4 bases, J lost 4 bases, and 19 bases lay in between.

The chain joins TRBV4-3 to TRBJ1-4; maybe TRBD1 (5 bases). V lost 0 bases and J lost 1, with 9 bases in between. The CDR3 totals 16 residues. The germline V gene has CDR1 LGHNA and CDR2 YSLEER. CDR3 bases: TGCGCCAGCAGCCAAGATTGGGGCAAAACTAATGAAAAACTGTTTTTT. Translating it yields CASSQDWGKTNEKLFF.